A single sample is the source of the 6 T cell receptor beta chains below, sequenced in a study of blood T cells in healthy people across ages. Combining a sample-barcoded 5' primer with a J-beta primer mix, a second PCR ran for roughly 6 to 12 cycles. TCRdb used MiXCR to reprocess the 5' RACE reads, holding one entry per CDR3 protein. The table records more than 800,000 distinct CDR3 sequences, more than 25% of them present only once. Sequences were obtained from blood. Receptor source: a woman older than 75 in good health.

The rearrangement links TRBV12-3 or TRBV12-4 to TRBJ2-1; D uncertain. The CDR3 is 16 amino acids. Between the trimmed V and J ends, which lost 7 bases and 6 bases, there was a span of 22 bases. DNA for the CDR3: TGTGCCAGCACCGGCCTGGGCGGCCAGACCCTCAATGAGCAGTTCTTC. Protein sequence: CASTGLGGQTLNEQFF.

With respect to this clonotype: One junction end disagrees with the germline gene, perhaps due to a read error. The rearrangement links TRBV7-9 to TRBJ2-7; the D call may be TRBD1 or TRBD2 (5 bases each). Germline CDR1 SEHNR, CDR2 FQNEAQ (reference sequence). The CDR3 totals 14 residues. The CDR3 DNA reads as TGCGCCAGCAGTACCACAGGACTCGGATACGAGCAGTACTTC. The encoded protein is CASSTTGLGYEQYF.

The chain links TRBV30 to TRBJ1-2; 7 bases align to TRBD1. The CDR3 sequence is 13 residues long. Germline CDR1 reads GTSNPN; CDR2 reads SVGIG (reference sequence). Unmatched junction bases numbered 2, after V lost 0 bases and J lost 4 bases. The DNA of the CDR3 is TGTGCCTGGAGTGTAGGGGGCCCCTATGGCTACACCTTC. This translates into CAWSVGGPYGYTF.

This clonotype was found many times. The chain carries TRBV12-3 or TRBV12-4 and TRBJ2-5, with 7 bases that match TRBD2. The length of the CDR3 is 15 residues. V trimming: 4 bases; J trimming: 7 bases; junction bases outside the gene matches: 12. In DNA form, the CDR3 reads TGTGCCAGCAGTTCCGCCGGGACCACGGGAGGGACCCAGTACTTC. This codes for CASSSAGTTGGTQYF.

J is TRBJ1-6 and V is TRBV27, with D unresolved. CDR3 length: 15 amino acids. CDR1 is MNHEY and CDR2 is SMNVEV in the germline V gene (reference sequence). V shed 5 bases and J shed 7 bases, with 15 bases lying between them. CDR3 protein: CASSRDWGGNSPLHF. DNA for the CDR3: TGTGCCAGCAGTCGGGATTGGGGTGGGAATTCACCCCTCCACTTT.

As to this clonotype: This may stem from a read error, because a much larger clone lies one nucleotide away. V usage is TRBV6-6 and J usage is TRBJ2-5, with D perhaps matching TRBD1 or TRBD2 (6 bases each). Looked up from germline, CDR1 is MNHNY and CDR2 is SVGAGI (reference sequence). CDR3 length equals 16 residues. Written as DNA, the CDR3 is TGTACCAGCAGTTACGGGGGCAGGGCCCCCGGGGAGACCCAGTACTTC. Protein product: CTSSYGGRAPGETQYF.